The clone carrying this TCR beta chain was seen only a few times. What it binds is unknown. The data belong to a study of early T cells in non-severe SARS-CoV-2 infection. Study-level information: Unsorted whole-blood RNA was sequenced in bulk, leaving chains unpaired. Regarding the study as a whole: The matching step, a VDJdb search, favored anti-spike CD8 responses and missed private and CD4 specificities.

Looked up from germline, CDR1 is SQVTM and CDR2 is ANQGSEA. Trimming shortened V by 1 base and J by 6 bases, and 10 bases separated the two germline ends. The CDR3 has 12 amino acids. Individual cDNA molecules each received unique molecular identifiers attached to them. TCRdb independently ran MiXCR on the 5' RACE reads; one entry per CDR3 protein. The table includes tens of thousands of distinct CDR3 sequences, roughly 5% detected once. Sequencing was performed on whole blood. The chain recombines TRBV29-1 with TRBJ2-7; D may be TRBD2 (6 bases). This sequence was found in an adult who was a healthcare worker with PCR-confirmed SARS-CoV-2 infection or an uninfected control (not recorded which). In DNA, the CDR3 is TGCAGCGTTGAAGTGGCGGGAACCGAGCAGTACTTC. This encodes CSVEVAGTEQYF.